This T cell receptor beta chain was sequenced during a study of T cells in Graves' hyperthyroidism and ophthalmopathy. Based on clinical symptoms, serum thyroxine and TRAb, thyroid ultrasound and orbital computed tomography, diagnoses were reached. In the case of this clonotype: Its ends do not fully match the called genes, so a read error is possible.

Germline CDR1 DFQATT, CDR2 SNEGSKA (reference sequence). There are 9 residues in the CDR3. Authors of the study amplified TCR beta CDR3 regions from RNA transcripts. RT-PCR in the first round (using the HTBI primer set) targeted the TCR CDR3. One entry per CDR3 protein results from TCRdb running MiXCR on the multiplex PCR reads. The table has 450,000 to 700,000 distinct CDR3 sequences, roughly 46% seen once; the top ten hold around 20%. This TCR was sampled from an adult woman with Graves' disease, either hyperthyroidism or ophthalmopathy (not recorded which). The genes are TRBV20-1 and TRBJ1-2, with D hard to call. The material sequenced was peripheral blood or thyroid tissue (not recorded which). In nucleotides, the CDR3 is TGCAGTGCTAGAAATCCAGACATGTTC. It yields the protein CSARNPDMF.